This T cell receptor beta chain stems from a study of blood T cell repertoires in COVID-19 (dated by TCRdb to 2020 to 2022). For context, the study as a whole: Samples covering the acute and convalescent phases of COVID-19 were provided by collaborators in the United States, Italy and Spain. The repertoires were released in a freely available public database intended as a resource for research on the immune response to SARS-CoV-2. The material from the prospective study consisted of cDNA or gDNA derived from T cells, B-cell-depleted T cells, or PBMCs. The dataset comprised deeply sampled blood TCRbeta repertoires from subjects exposed to, actively infected with, or recovered from COVID-19. The sample metadata nearly always contained a de-identified subject ID, COVID-19 status, age in years and sex. Samples were obtained from the ongoing ImmuneRACE study (first 160 participants) and from some 1,200 subjects provided by 6 global collaborators. Where HLA class I and class II types were available, the types were taken from metadata supplied by the sample provider, not from assay-based typing. Overall results and qualifications from the work: Clinical and demographic metadata were provided uncurated, with the amount varying by source and participant.

The immunoSEQ Assay, a bias-controlled multiplex PCR, was used to amplify TCRbeta CDR3 regions from genomic DNA. The paper's processing steps were these. Within the assay, amplification of reference gene primers was used to estimate how many nucleated cells each sample contained. To quantify the absolute abundance of each unique TCRbeta CDR3 rearrangement, sequence reads were collapsed and filtered. For each sample, productive Simpson clonality was calculated as the square root of Simpson's diversity index over productive rearrangements. Entries here come from immuneACCESS through TCRdb and include only in-frame sequences with V and J called. Some clones fail to appear in such tables; in the studies checked, an unresolved V gene covers under half of the shortfall, and the cause of the remainder is unknown. V, J and clone size were drawn from that table, and D and trimming were deduced from the DNA. The sample records about 100,000 clones, over 75% of which are singletons. The top ten hold 11% of the sample.

Including the terminal cysteine and phenylalanine, the CDR3 comprises 15 residues. This entry keeps only the CDR3 DNA: 45 bases, framed from base 1. Trimming costs V 0 bases and J 2 bases, and their ends lie 11 bases apart. The germline V gene gives CDR1 as LGHNA and CDR2 as YSLEER. Each collaborating institution followed its own protocols to collect whole blood in K2EDTA tubes. For TCRbeta analysis, collaborator samples were shipped as frozen whole blood, as isolated PBMCs, or as DNA extracted from either sample type. With regard to this clone: Its recognized antigen is unknown. No base qualities exist here, and no much larger clone lies one base off it.

Rearrangement joined TRBV4-3 to TRBJ2-7; 6 matching bases give a weak D call of TRBD2. The TCR originated in an elderly man with acute or convalescent COVID-19. The specimen sequenced was peripheral blood. CDR3 protein: CASSQEGGAAYEQYF. Read as DNA, the sequence is TGCGCCAGCAGCCAAGAGGGCGGGGCTGCCTACGAGCAGTACTTC.